This T cell receptor beta chain derives from a study of regulatory T cells in long-lasting Graves disease (dated by TCRdb to the early 2020s). With regard to the full study: Persistent Graves' disease meant more than 5 years of antithyroid drug treatment with TSH receptor autoantibodies that stayed positive. The study took place in China and was registered as a clinical trial. Peripheral blood TCR sequencing and RNA sequencing compared persistent Graves' disease patients with newly diagnosed Graves' disease patients. A total of around 35 samples underwent TCR sequencing, from about 13 patients with persistent Graves' disease and around 20 patients with newly diagnosed Graves' disease. Persistent Graves' disease patients in the clinical cohort had taken antithyroid drugs for roughly ten years on average. Study-wide conclusions, independent of this receptor: Sequencing and analysis were limited to the TCR beta chain. TRBV28, TRBJ1-2 and TRBJ2-5 were preferentially used in persistent disease, while TRBV20-1 and TRBJ2-1 were favored in newly diagnosed disease. The authors noted that the small sample size was a limitation that may lower accuracy. Compared with newly diagnosed patients, persistent Graves' disease patients had lower TCR Shannon entropy and fewer highly expanded clones, which suggests clonal expansion. The study examined only peripheral blood because the primary lesion, thyroid tissue, could not be accessed. More public clonotypes were shared among persistent patients (fewer than 3,000) than among newly diagnosed patients (roughly 960).

Looking up the germline V gene yields CDR1 MNHNS and CDR2 SASEGT. From the cysteine up to the phenylalanine, the CDR3 has a length of 15 residues. The sequence is cut down to CDR3 DNA, 45 bases in frame from base 1. V is cut back by 6 bases and J by 4 bases, with 9 bases in the junction unmatched. The library was made by multiplex PCR. TCRdb shows the sequencer as Illumina HiSeq 4000. TCR beta libraries were built with iRepertoire HTBI primers and Arm-PCR amplification of CDR3 regions. Before sequencing, the PCR products underwent gel purification. In the paper's pipeline: Across samples, roughly 60 TRBV and 15 or so TRBJ segments were identified and used for gene usage analysis of CDR3 amino acid clonotypes. Filtered high-quality paired reads were merged into contigs using COPE and FqMerger. BLAST was used to align contigs to IMGT TRBV, TRBD and TRBJ reference genes, and CDR3 was defined according to IMGT. Highly expanded clones were defined as clonotypes with a frequency above 0.1%. Repertoire diversity was measured by Shannon entropy, and V-J evenness by the Gini coefficient. Clonotypes shared by more than one individual were considered public. Starting from the raw public reads, TCRdb applied fastp trimming at Q25, assembled clones with MiXCR and retained in-frame beta chains. CDR3 protein duplicates are merged, each entry listing the most common genes and DNA. These V and J calls originate from TCRdb's pipeline instead of the authors' own analysis. In this sample the table shows around 450,000 distinct CDR3 sequences, about 22% of which occur a single time. The top ten clones comprise approximately 6.4% of the sample.

This clonotype appeared a few times. No antigen is known for it. No qualities accompany the bases; no much larger clone lies one base away. The time point label here, explained by the study, means: persistent/refractory GD, antithyroid drugs over 5 years with positive TRAb. For both TCR sequencing and RNA sequencing, RNA was extracted from PBMCs using TRIzol. Graves' disease was diagnosed according to American Thyroid Association guidelines. Patients for the study were recruited at an endocrinology department in Xi'an, China. Each patient gave approximately 8.8 milliliters of peripheral blood, collected in an EDTA anticoagulant tube. Ficoll Paque Plus density gradient separation was used to isolate PBMCs, and no further T cell sorting was performed. RNA quality was checked with an Agilent 2100 Bioanalyzer and agarose gel, and concentration with a NanoDrop 2000.

The TCR comes from a female donor with Graves disease. The chain employs TRBV6-1 and TRBJ1-1, with TRBD1 matching 9 junction bases. This specimen was peripheral blood mononuclear cells (PBMCs), taken when the disease was refractory, from a patient treated with antithyroid drugs. The nucleotides are TGTGCCAGCAGGGGACAGGGTCTAGGGGGCACTGAAGCTTTCTTT. Its translation reads: CASRGQGLGGTEAFF.